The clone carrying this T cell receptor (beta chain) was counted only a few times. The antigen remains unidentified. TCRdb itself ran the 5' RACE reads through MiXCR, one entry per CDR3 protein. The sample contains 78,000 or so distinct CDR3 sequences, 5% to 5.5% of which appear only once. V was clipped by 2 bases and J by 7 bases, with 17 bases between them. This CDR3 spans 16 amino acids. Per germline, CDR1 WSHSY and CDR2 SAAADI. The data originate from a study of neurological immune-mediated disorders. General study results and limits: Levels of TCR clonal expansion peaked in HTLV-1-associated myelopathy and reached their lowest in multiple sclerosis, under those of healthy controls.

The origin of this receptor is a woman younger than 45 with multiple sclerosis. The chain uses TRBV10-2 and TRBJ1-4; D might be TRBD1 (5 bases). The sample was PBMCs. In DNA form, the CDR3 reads TGCGCCAGCAGTGAGGATCCGCGGGGCAGGGCTGAAAAACTGTTTTTT. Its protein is CASSEDPRGRAEKLFF.